The 17 T cell receptor beta chains given below trace back to one sample, sequenced in a study of blood T cell repertoires in COVID-19 (dated by TCRdb to the early 2020s). The library was built by means of the immunoSEQ multiplex PCR assay. In its TCRdb copy, this immuneACCESS table keeps in-frame sequences only and misses some clones. Where compared with another copy, unresolved V genes explain less than half of these, and the others have no known cause. The sample table shows 300,000 or so clones, and roughly 86% are seen once. Of the sample, about 1.7% falls within the top ten clones. What was sequenced was peripheral blood. The receptors were sampled from a woman aged 45-65 years with acute or convalescent COVID-19.

The chain is built from TRBV12-1 and TRBJ2-7; TRBD2 was called by the table and not checked on the DNA. TRBV12-1 is flagged as a pseudogene. The CDR3 has 15 amino acids. The DNA of the CDR3 is TGTGCCAGCAGCTCCCCTTGGGGGGTCTCCTACGAGCAGTACTTC. This gives the protein CASSSPWGVSYEQYF.

The V gene is TRBV7-2, the J gene TRBJ1-2; the D gene is possibly TRBD1 (5 bases). This CDR3 has 12 residues. Germline-derived CDR1 and CDR2 are SGHTA and FQGNSA. Trimming left V 5 bases short and J 4 bases short, with 8 bases between. DNA for the CDR3: TGTGCCAGCAGCCCAACAGGCTATGGCTACACCTTC. It translates to CASSPTGYGYTF.

The chain is built from TRBV4-1 and TRBJ1-6; tentative D call: TRBD1 (5 bases). Trimming removed 4 bases at V and 9 bases at J, with 19 bases between. Germline assignment: CDR1 MGHRA and CDR2 YSYEKL. The CDR3 spans 16 residues. The DNA of the CDR3 is TGCGCCAGCAGCCTGGAAGGACAACGGCTTGGTTCACCCCTCCACTTT. Protein: CASSLEGQRLGSPLHF.

The CDR3 is CASSLVGQGGRAHEQYF. The CDR3 coding sequence is TGTGCCAGCAGCTTAGTAGGTCAAGGCGGGAGAGCCCACGAGCAGTACTTC. The chain recombines TRBV7-2 with TRBJ2-7, with 7 bases identical to TRBD2. Looked up from germline, CDR1 is SGHTA and CDR2 is FQGNSA. This CDR3 has 17 residues. V lost 1 base and J lost 5; bases outside the gene matches: 14.

Concerning this clone: Different DNA sequences within this sample yield the same CDR3. This sequence joins TRBV9 and TRBJ1-2, with 10 bases lining up with TRBD1. CDR1 SGDLS and CDR2 YYNGEE come from the germline V gene. With 0 bases clipped from V and 4 bases from J, the junction kept 3 bases outside the gene matches. The CDR3 is 15 amino acids. The CDR3 DNA is TGTGCCAGCAGCGTAGCCGGGACAGGGGTCTATGGCTACACCTTC. It is translated as CASSVAGTGVYGYTF.

The rearrangement uses TRBV5-4 and TRBJ2-5; possible D gene TRBD1, 6 bases. Germline assignment: CDR1 SGHNT and CDR2 YYREEE (reference sequence). The CDR3 spans 14 residues. Trimming took 5 bases from V and 7 from J, leaving 18 bases between them. CDR3 sequence: CASSSQGFLGTQYF. In DNA, the CDR3 is TGTGCCAGCAGTTCCCAGGGGTTTTTGGGGACCCAGTACTTC.

V usage is TRBV28 and J usage is TRBJ2-7; TRBD1 is a possible D gene (6 bases). The germline V and J ends were trimmed by 5 bases and 0 bases, with 14 bases remaining between them. CDR3 length equals 15 residues. Germline CDR1 reads MDHEN; CDR2 reads SYDVKM. The CDR3 nucleotides are TGTGCCAGCAGTCCACCGGACAGTAGCTCCTACGAGCAGTACTTC. Encoded protein: CASSPPDSSSYEQYF.

The gene calls are TRBV24-1 and TRBJ1-1; D is possibly TRBD1 (6 bases). Germline V CDR1 and CDR2: KGHDR, SFDVKD. The CDR3 consists of 12 residues. Trimming cost V 4 bases and J 8 bases, with 10 bases left between them. The CDR3 bases are TGTGCCACCAGTGACACAGACAGGGAAGCTTTCTTT. Translated: CATSDTDREAFF.

The chain's CDR3 is CASTATDGRAAYNEQFF. Written as DNA, the CDR3 is TGTGCCAGTACCGCCACGGACGGGAGGGCCGCCTACAATGAGCAGTTCTTC. The genes are TRBV19 and TRBJ2-1; 8 bases align to TRBD2. The CDR3 length is 17 residues. Germline V gives CDR1 LNHDA, CDR2 SQIVND (reference sequence). With 7 bases clipped from V and 2 bases from J, the junction kept 13 bases outside the gene matches.

This clone was detected only once. The chain recombines TRBV28 with TRBJ1-6; 8 bases fit TRBD1. Germline V CDR1 and CDR2: MDHEN, SYDVKM. This CDR3 has 14 residues. Trimming at V came to 7 bases and at J to 8 bases, leaving 7 bases not matched to a gene. As DNA, the CDR3 is TGTGCCAGCACCTCGACAGGGGTAGATTCACCCCTCCACTTT. Translation gives CASTSTGVDSPLHF.

This clone was found once. The chain carries TRBV5-4 and TRBJ2-3, with D tentatively TRBD2 (6 bases). The CDR3 extends over 14 amino acids. The germline V and J ends were trimmed by 3 bases and 5 bases, with 13 bases remaining between them. Germline CDR1 is SGHNT and CDR2 is YYREEE (reference sequence). The CDR3 coding sequence is TGTGCCAGCAGCTACCCGACTAGTAGAGATACGCAGTATTTT. Amino acid sequence: CASSYPTSRDTQYF.

This clone was seen a single time. The chain recombines TRBV27 with TRBJ1-2; 7 bases are shared with TRBD1. With 0 bases clipped from V and 4 bases from J, the junction kept 8 bases outside the gene matches. CDR1 is MNHEY, CDR2 SMNVEV, per germline (reference sequence). The CDR3 spans 16 residues. CDR3 loop: CASSLSRPGGGYGYTF. Written as DNA, the CDR3 is TGTGCCAGCAGTTTATCGAGACCAGGGGGTGGCTATGGCTACACCTTC.

The chain is built from TRBV4-3 and TRBJ2-1; 12 positions agree with TRBD2. J was trimmed by 9 bases and V by 3 bases; bases with no gene match: 6. Germline CDR1 is LGHNA and CDR2 is YSLEER. This CDR3 is 15 amino acids long. In DNA, the CDR3 is TGCGCCAGCAGCCAGAGACTAGCGGGAGCGAGTGAGCAGTTCTTC. It translates to CASSQRLAGASEQFF.

The chain couples TRBV4-1 to TRBJ2-2; possibly TRBD1 for D (5 bases). The CDR3 totals 18 residues. The germline CDR1 and CDR2 sequences are MGHRA and YSYEKL. Trimming removed 0 bases at V and 2 bases at J, with 16 bases between. CDR3: CASSQDKSRTTNTGELFF. In DNA form, the CDR3 reads TGCGCCAGCAGCCAAGATAAGTCCCGGACAACCAACACCGGGGAGCTGTTTTTT.

The rearrangement links TRBV7-2 to TRBJ2-3; 8 nucleotides line up with TRBD2. The V gene end was trimmed by 5 bases and the J gene end by 1 base; junction bases not matched to a gene: 5. Germline assignment: CDR1 SGHTA and CDR2 FQGNSA. This CDR3 region has 15 residues. The CDR3 DNA follows: TGTGCCAGCAGCCCACAAGCGGGGGGCACAGATACGCAGTATTTT. It is translated as CASSPQAGGTDTQYF.

A single count supports this clone. The chain uses TRBV19 and TRBJ1-4, with D hard to call. V lost 5 bases to trimming and J lost 6 bases, with 10 bases between them. CDR1 and CDR2 (germline): LNHDA, SQIVND (reference sequence). The CDR3 has 13 amino acids. In nucleotides, the CDR3 is TGTGCCAGTAGTCAGGATCGAGATGAAAAACTGTTTTTT. This gives the protein CASSQDRDEKLFF.

The chain has TRBV14 and TRBJ2-5; TRBD2 matches 11 bases. This CDR3 spans 15 amino acids. The V segment lost 4 bases and the J segment 2 bases; nucleotides outside the gene matches: 3. Germline V gene data show CDR1 as SGHDN and CDR2 as FVKESK. CDR3 sequence: CASSPRTSGQETQYF. The CDR3 nucleotides read TGTGCCAGCAGCCCACGGACTAGCGGGCAAGAGACCCAGTACTTC.